Following are 6 T cell receptor beta chains from one sample sequenced in a study of cytomegalovirus exposure and HLA in healthy donors. TCRdb's copy holds only in-frame clones and misses some; the assay was immunoSEQ multiplex PCR. The table records roughly 60,000 clones, about 95% of them present only once. The sequencing sample was made of PBMCs. The receptor set was obtained from a young woman in good health and CMV-seropositive.

This clone was seen just once. The chain combines TRBV9 with TRBJ2-7; D unclear. The V end lost 0 bases, the J end lost 5 bases, and 9 bases lay between the germline ends. Germline lookup yields CDR1 SGDLS and CDR2 YYNGEE. The CDR3 extends over 13 amino acids. Written as DNA, the CDR3 is TGTGCCAGCAGCGTAGTCTCAGGCAACGAGCAGTACTTC. This translates into CASSVVSGNEQYF.

This clone was counted a single time. CDR3 residues: CASSEWRTEAFF. The CDR3 nucleotides are TGTGCCAGCAGTGAGTGGAGAACTGAAGCTTTCTTT. The chain carries TRBV6-1 and TRBJ1-1, with D hard to call. The CDR3 runs 12 residues. Per germline, CDR1 MNHNS and CDR2 SASEGT. V gave up 3 bases and J gave up 5 bases, with 7 bases separating them.

The CDR3 DNA reads as TGTGCCAGCAGCCCCGGTCGGGGCACAGATACGCAGTATTTT. This translates into CASSPGRGTDTQYF. The chain carries TRBV7-3 and TRBJ2-3; D not resolved. The length of the CDR3 is 14 residues. Germline V lookup: CDR1 SGHTA, CDR2 FQGTGA. Trimming shortened V by 5 bases and J by 1 base, and 10 bases separated the two germline ends.

The chain couples TRBV4-2 to TRBJ2-7; 9 bases fit TRBD1. CDR1 and CDR2 (germline): LGHNA, YNFKEQ. The ends lost 1 base at V and 2 bases at J; junction bases unmatched: 6. The CDR3 contains 16 residues. CDR3 coding DNA: TGTGCCAGCAGCCAAGGGGCACAGGGGGCTCCCTACGAGCAGTACTTC. Translated, it gives CASSQGAQGAPYEQYF.

The rearrangement links TRBV19 to TRBJ1-6, with D uncertain. This CDR3 region has 13 residues. Trimming stripped 3 bases from V and 7 bases from J, with 7 bases between. Germline CDR1 reads LNHDA; CDR2 reads SQIVND (reference sequence). The CDR3 sequence is CASSIGGNSPLHF. In nucleotides, the CDR3 is TGTGCCAGTAGTATCGGCGGGAATTCACCCCTCCACTTT.

This chain links TRBV5-1 with TRBJ2-5; 9 positions agree with TRBD2. The last part of the DNA fits TRBJ2-7 better; the J call may be wrong. There are 14 residues in the CDR3. The germline gives CDR1 SGHRS, CDR2 YFSETQ. The DNA of the CDR3 is TGCGCCAGCAGTGTGGCTAGCGGGATCTACGAGCAGTACTTC. Its translation is CASSVASGIYEQYF.